A single sample gave rise to the 8 T cell receptor beta chains below, sequenced in a study of T-cell reconstitution after alpha-beta-depleted transplantation in children (dated by TCRdb to 2015 to 2016). Taken with the paper, the label for treatment or condition translates to: allogeneic hematopoietic cell transplantation with graft depleted of TCRalphabeta T cells and CD19 B cells. The library was built by means of PCR. Sequencing took place on an Illumina HiSeq 2500. TCR library preparation used molecular barcoding, with unique molecular identifiers applied to normalize quantification of the TCRbeta repertoire. TCRdb reran the public reads through fastp at Q25 and MiXCR, keeping productive beta chains. CDR3 protein duplicates are merged, each entry listing the most common genes and DNA. Recorded for this sample are 250,000 to 400,000 distinct CDR3 sequences; 20% to 30% of them occurred a single time. Clones ranked in the top ten supply 11% of the sample.

Here the sequenced sample was PBMCs, mostly from graft donor cells, taken 180 days after TCRalphabeta/CD19-depleted stem cell transplant. These TCRs come from a male patient younger than 18 who had a stem cell transplant for acute lymphoblastic leukemia, so the T cells may come from the graft donor.

This clonotype showed up just a few times. The DNA for the CDR3 is TGCAGTGGTAGGACTAGCGGGAGGCCCCTATACAATGAGCAGTTCTTC. Translated, it gives CSGRTSGRPLYNEQFF. The chain couples TRBV20-1 to TRBJ2-1; TRBD2 matches 14 bases. This CDR3 is built from 16 residues. Trimming cost V 7 bases and J 4 bases; bases outside gene matches: 9. CDR1 and CDR2 from the germline V gene are DFQATT and SNEGSKA (reference sequence).

A few counts support this clonotype. The J gene is TRBJ2-7, the V gene TRBV6-5; 7 nucleotides match TRBD2. J gave up 4 bases and V 2 bases, and 5 bases lay outside the gene matches. This CDR3 contains 14 residues. Germline lookup yields CDR1 MNHEY and CDR2 SVGAGI. CDR3 bases: TGTGCCAGCAGTTACGGGCGGGAGCGGTACGAGCAGTACTTC. Amino acid sequence: CASSYGRERYEQYF.

The V and J genes are TRBV20-1 and TRBJ2-3; TRBD2 matches 10 bases. Trimming removed 5 bases from V and 2 bases from J; junction bases left unmatched: 10. The CDR3 is made up of 16 amino acids. Germline loops: CDR1 DFQATT, CDR2 SNEGSKA (reference sequence). The CDR3 region is CSAHPGTSANTDTQYF. CDR3 DNA sequence: TGCAGTGCTCACCCCGGGACTAGCGCAAACACAGATACGCAGTATTTT.

This clonotype has just a few counts. This chain joins TRBV11-2 and TRBJ2-7, with 7 bases that match TRBD1. V lost 6 bases to trimming and J lost 5 bases; unmatched junction nucleotides: 13. The CDR3 runs to 15 residues. Per the germline V gene, CDR1 is SGHAT and CDR2 is FQNNGV. CDR3 coding DNA: TGTGCCAGCAGAACCCTACAGGGGTCTTCGAACGAGCAGTACTTC. Its protein is CASRTLQGSSNEQYF.

This clonotype was detected only a few times. The chain links TRBV7-2 to TRBJ2-1, with TRBD2 matching over 10 bases. Germline values: CDR1 SGHTA, CDR2 FQGNSA. The CDR3 sequence is 15 residues long. V shed 3 bases and J 7 bases; nucleotides not matched to a gene: 6. The CDR3 DNA is TGTGCCAGCAGCTTTAGCGGGAGGATCAGGAATGAGCAGTTCTTC. Translation: CASSFSGRIRNEQFF.

As for this clonotype: The junction differs from germline at one of its ends, possibly a read error. The chain joins TRBV12-3 or TRBV12-4 to TRBJ1-4; TRBD1 agrees at 7 bases. The CDR3 totals 13 residues. CDR3 residues: CDSSSGGGEKLFF. For the CDR3, the DNA is TGTGACAGCAGTTCAGGGGGAGGTGAAAAACTGTTTTTT.

This clonotype turned up a few times. DNA of the CDR3: TGTGCCAGCTCACCGCAGACCGGTGAGGAGCAGTACTTC. This gives the protein CASSPQTGEEQYF. This rearrangement joins TRBV18 to TRBJ2-7; D is ambiguous. Germline-derived CDR1 and CDR2 are KGHSH and LQKENI. The CDR3 extends over 13 amino acids. The V gene lost 3 bases and the J gene lost 7 bases, with 13 bases spanning the gap.

This sequence joins TRBV27 and TRBJ2-1; 8 nucleotides match TRBD1. This CDR3 is 14 amino acids long. After removal of 4 bases from V and 4 bases from J, the junction contained 3 bases not matched to a gene. CDR1 and CDR2 from the germline V gene are MNHEY and SMNVEV (reference sequence). The CDR3 protein is CASSWTGNYNEQFF. CDR3 DNA: TGTGCCAGCAGTTGGACAGGGAATTACAATGAGCAGTTCTTC.